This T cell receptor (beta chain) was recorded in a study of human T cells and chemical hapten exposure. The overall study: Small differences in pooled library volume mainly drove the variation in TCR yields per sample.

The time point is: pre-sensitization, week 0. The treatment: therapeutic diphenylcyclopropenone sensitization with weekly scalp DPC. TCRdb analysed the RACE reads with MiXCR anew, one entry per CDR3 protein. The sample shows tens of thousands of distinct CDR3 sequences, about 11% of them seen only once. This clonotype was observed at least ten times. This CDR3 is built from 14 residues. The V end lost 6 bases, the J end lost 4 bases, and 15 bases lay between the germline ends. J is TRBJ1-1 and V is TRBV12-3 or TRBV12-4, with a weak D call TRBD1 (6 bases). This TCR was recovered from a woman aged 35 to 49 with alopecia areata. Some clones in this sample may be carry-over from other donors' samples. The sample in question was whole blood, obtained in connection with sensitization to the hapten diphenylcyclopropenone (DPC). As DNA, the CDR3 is TGTGCCAGCAGCCTCAGAGGGGGGGGCACTGAAGCTTTCTTT. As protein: CASSLRGGGTEAFF.